The source of this T cell receptor beta chain is a study of high-grade serous ovarian cancer treatment subgroups. For the study at large: On average, just over 14,000 reads and roughly 7,000 unique TCR beta rearrangements were obtained per sample.

Tumor samples were obtained before definitive surgery or chemotherapy. Germline-derived CDR1 and CDR2 are MNHNS and SASEGT. The germline V and J ends were trimmed by 0 bases and 8 bases, with 4 bases remaining between them. This CDR3 spans 12 amino acids. Only in-frame clones appear in the TCRdb table, and some are missing; sequencing was by immunoSEQ multiplex PCR. The sample comprises some 33,000 clones, 79% of which are singletons, and approximately 3.1% rests with the top ten. The table lists this clone with a few counts. The rearrangement links TRBV6-1 to TRBJ1-4, with D unresolved. Sequencing input: tumor tissue. This sequence was found in a human donor with high-grade serous ovarian cancer. The CDR3 here is CASSEALEKLFF. CDR3 coding DNA: TGTGCCAGCAGTGAAGCATTAGAAAAACTGTTTTTT.